The 13 T cell receptor beta chains presented below share a single source sample, sequenced in a study of T cells of healthy individuals. TCRdb reprocessed the 5' RACE reads via MiXCR and lists one record per CDR3 protein. The sample has 60,000 to 75,000 distinct CDR3 sequences, roughly 16% seen once. These receptors all stem from a human donor in good health.

V and J are TRBV7-9 and TRBJ1-4, with D tentatively TRBD1 (5 bases). V dropped 5 bases and J dropped 8 bases, with 15 bases sitting between them. The germline CDR1 and CDR2 sequences are SEHNR and FQNEAQ (reference sequence). CDR3 size: 14 residues. The CDR3 loop is CASSPGGGNEKLFF. The DNA of the CDR3 is TGTGCCAGCAGCCCTGGGGGGGGAAACGAAAAACTGTTTTTT.

This clonotype was recorded at least ten times. This rearrangement joins TRBV19 to TRBJ2-2; unclear D gene. This CDR3 spans 14 amino acids. CDR1 is LNHDA and CDR2 is SQIVND in the germline V gene (reference sequence). Trimming pared 5 bases from V and 7 bases from J, leaving 14 bases between. The CDR3 here is CASSVRDYRGELFF. CDR3 DNA: TGTGCCAGTAGTGTTAGAGATTATCGCGGGGAGCTGTTTTTT.

This clonotype was observed at least ten times. The chain is built from TRBV6-2 or TRBV6-3 and TRBJ1-5; weak D call: TRBD1 (5 bases). This CDR3 is 14 amino acids long. V was pared by 5 bases and J by 6 bases, with 14 bases between. Per the germline V gene, CDR1 is MNHEY and CDR2 is SVGEGT. CDR3 sequence: CASSGWGGGQPQHF. For the CDR3, the DNA is TGTGCCAGCAGTGGTTGGGGGGGAGGTCAGCCCCAGCATTTT.

This clonotype occurred a few times. Here the CDR3 reads CASSYSHQGSQPQHF. In nucleotides, the CDR3 is TGTGCCAGCAGTTACTCCCACCAGGGGAGTCAGCCCCAGCATTTT. The genes are TRBV6-5 and TRBJ1-5, with D perhaps matching TRBD1 (6 bases). Germline CDR1 and CDR2: MNHEY and SVGAGI. The CDR3 covers 15 residues. V was cut by 0 bases and J by 6 bases, with 12 bases left in between.

This clonotype was recorded a few times. The chain recombines TRBV20-1 with TRBJ2-3, with TRBD2 matching over 10 bases. CDR1 is DFQATT and CDR2 is SNEGSKA in the germline V gene (reference sequence). This CDR3 spans 15 amino acids. Trimming at V came to 3 bases and at J to 2 bases, leaving 5 bases not matched to a gene. The CDR3 loop is CSASPLAGVTDTQYF. DNA for the CDR3: TGCAGTGCTAGCCCCCTAGCGGGAGTCACAGATACGCAGTATTTT.

Only a few counts were recorded for this clonotype. This chain's CDR3 is CASSVGVTTNTGELFF. Here the CDR3 DNA reads TGTGCCAGCAGCGTAGGGGTGACTACGAACACCGGGGAGCTGTTTTTT. The chain employs TRBV9 and TRBJ2-2; TRBD2 is a possible D gene (5 bases). The germline V and J ends were trimmed by 0 bases and 0 bases, with 9 bases remaining between them. CDR3 length: 16 residues. CDR1 is SGDLS and CDR2 is YYNGEE in the germline V gene.

The V and J genes are TRBV2 and TRBJ2-7; D perhaps matches TRBD2 (6 bases). This CDR3 has 12 residues. V was clipped by 7 bases and J by 2 bases, with 9 bases between them. Per the germline V gene, CDR1 is SNHLY and CDR2 is FYNNEI. The chain's CDR3 is CASMGEAYEQYF. The CDR3 bases are TGTGCCAGCATGGGGGAGGCCTACGAGCAGTACTTC.

This clonotype was observed a handful of times. The chain links TRBV7-9 to TRBJ1-5; a possible D gene is TRBD1 (5 bases). Germline-derived CDR1 and CDR2 are SEHNR and FQNEAQ (reference sequence). The CDR3 is 13 residues long. V lost 5 bases, J lost 6 bases, and 11 bases lay in between. In DNA form, the CDR3 reads TGTGCCAGCAGCACCAGCCAGGGTCAGCCCCAGCATTTT. Amino acid sequence: CASSTSQGQPQHF.

A few counts support this clonotype. This rearrangement joins TRBV15 to TRBJ2-2; D is possibly TRBD1 or TRBD2 (6 bases each). CDR3 length equals 17 residues. CDR1 is LNHNV and CDR2 is YYDKDF in the germline V gene (reference sequence). V gave up 0 bases and J gave up 4 bases, with 15 bases separating them. The DNA for the CDR3 is TGTGCCACCAGCAGAGATCTTCCGGGGGCGCCCACCGGGGAGCTGTTTTTT. Its translation: CATSRDLPGAPTGELFF.

This clonotype turned up a few times. The CDR3 region has the DNA TGCAGTGCTAGGACGACAGGGGGGACTTTGAATCAGCCCCAGCATTTT. The encoded protein is CSARTTGGTLNQPQHF. The J gene is TRBJ1-5, the V gene TRBV20-1, with 9 nucleotides matching TRBD1. This CDR3 is 16 amino acids long. Germline values: CDR1 DFQATT, CDR2 SNEGSKA (reference sequence). J gave up 4 bases and V 3 bases, and 10 bases lay outside the gene matches.

This clonotype was picked up many times. The chain employs TRBV3-1 and TRBJ2-3; 10 bases are a match to TRBD2. The CDR3 is 17 residues long. With 0 bases clipped from V and 10 bases from J, the junction kept 13 bases outside the gene matches. Per germline, CDR1 LGHDT and CDR2 YNNKEL (reference sequence). CDR3 protein: CASSQDGTSGVPGPQYF. CDR3 coding DNA: TGTGCCAGCAGCCAAGATGGAACTAGCGGGGTCCCAGGTCCGCAGTATTTT.

Here the CDR3 reads CASSLDRAGYEQYF. CDR3 nucleotide sequence: TGTGCCAGCAGCCTCGACAGGGCTGGGTACGAGCAGTACTTC. The chain combines TRBV3-1 with TRBJ2-7; 7 positions match TRBD1. The germline V gene has CDR1 LGHDT and CDR2 YNNKEL (reference sequence). V was clipped by 4 bases and J by 4 bases; unmatched bases: 7. CDR3 length equals 14 residues.

Of note for this clonotype: Being one base from a much bigger clone, this may be a read error. The genes are TRBV15 and TRBJ2-1; the D gene is possibly TRBD2 (5 bases). The CDR3 is made up of 14 amino acids. CDR1 and CDR2 (germline): LNHNV, YYDKDF (reference sequence). V was trimmed by 3 bases and J by 8 bases, leaving 14 bases between them. In nucleotides, the CDR3 is TGTGCCACCAGCAGGGAACGGGGTTGGTATGAGCAGTTCTTC. It specifies CATSRERGWYEQFF.